Below are 7 T cell receptor beta chains sequenced from a single sample in a study of shared clonotypes between healthy human individuals. Data came from immunoSEQ multiplex PCR; TCRdb stores just in-frame clones and leaves some out. The sample has under 1,100,000 clones, around 82% seen once; the top ten hold roughly 0.55%. Source material: memory CD4+ T cells from PBMCs. The subset was: CD45RA-negative fraction. The source is a man younger than 35 in good health. Some clones in this sample may be carry-over from other donors' samples.

The rearrangement uses TRBV2 and TRBJ1-2; D is possibly TRBD1 (6 bases). V dropped 6 bases and J dropped 8 bases, with 22 bases sitting between them. This CDR3 comprises 15 residues. Germline V gene data show CDR1 as SNHLY and CDR2 as FYNNEI. CDR3 DNA sequence: TGTGCCAGCAGCTCCGTAGAGGGGACAATATGGGGCTACACCTTC. This translates into CASSSVEGTIWGYTF.

For this clone: Other DNA sequences in this sample translate to the same CDR3. This chain connects TRBV5-1 to TRBJ2-5; 12 bases line up with TRBD1. Germline V gene lookup returns CDR1 SGHRS and CDR2 YFSETQ. J was trimmed by 5 bases and V by 4 bases; bases with no gene match: 9. CDR3 length: 16 amino acids. CDR3 in DNA: TGCGCCAGCAGCCAAACCGGGACAGGGGGCGGGGAGACCCAGTACTTC. As protein: CASSQTGTGGGETQYF.

The chain combines TRBV11-2 with TRBJ2-1, with 14 bases that match TRBD2. CDR1 is SGHAT and CDR2 is FQNNGV in the germline V gene. The CDR3 is made up of 15 amino acids. The ends lost 3 bases at V and 8 bases at J; junction bases unmatched: 3. CDR3 DNA sequence: TGTGCCAGCAGCTTGGGACTAGCGGGAGTTTATGAGCAGTTCTTC. Its translation: CASSLGLAGVYEQFF.

The V and J genes are TRBV11-2 and TRBJ2-7; TRBD1 matches at 8 bases. Trimming removed 5 bases from V and 5 bases from J; junction bases left unmatched: 11. The CDR3 loop spans 15 amino acids. Germline assignment: CDR1 SGHAT and CDR2 FQNNGV. CDR3 DNA sequence: TGTGCCAGCAGCCCAGGGGGCGCAGGGTCCGACGAGCAGTACTTC. Translation: CASSPGGAGSDEQYF.

The CDR3 sequence is CASSIGGQVNTGELFF. In DNA form, the CDR3 reads TGTGCCAGTAGTATAGGAGGACAGGTCAACACCGGGGAGCTGTTTTTT. The chain joins TRBV19 to TRBJ2-2, with 7 nucleotides matching TRBD1. CDR3 size: 16 residues. V was clipped by 1 base and J by 2 bases; unmatched bases: 4. CDR1 and CDR2 (germline): LNHDA, SQIVND (reference sequence).

This chain connects TRBV19 to TRBJ1-1; D possibly corresponds to TRBD1 (5 bases). From germline, CDR1 is LNHDA and CDR2 SQIVND (reference sequence). The germline V and J ends were trimmed by 5 bases and 3 bases, with 16 bases remaining between them. The CDR3 runs to 15 residues. This CDR3 is CASSVYQGEDTEAFF. In nucleotides, the CDR3 is TGTGCCAGTAGTGTCTATCAGGGCGAGGACACTGAAGCTTTCTTT.

The chain couples TRBV10-3 to TRBJ2-7, with a possible D match to TRBD1 (5 bases). Looked up from germline, CDR1 is ENHRY and CDR2 is SYGVKD. The V end was cut by 4 bases, the J end by 2 bases, with 12 bases between. The CDR3 has 14 amino acids. CDR3 amino acids: CAISGPDRTYEQYF. DNA of the CDR3: TGTGCCATCAGTGGGCCAGACAGAACCTACGAGCAGTACTTC.